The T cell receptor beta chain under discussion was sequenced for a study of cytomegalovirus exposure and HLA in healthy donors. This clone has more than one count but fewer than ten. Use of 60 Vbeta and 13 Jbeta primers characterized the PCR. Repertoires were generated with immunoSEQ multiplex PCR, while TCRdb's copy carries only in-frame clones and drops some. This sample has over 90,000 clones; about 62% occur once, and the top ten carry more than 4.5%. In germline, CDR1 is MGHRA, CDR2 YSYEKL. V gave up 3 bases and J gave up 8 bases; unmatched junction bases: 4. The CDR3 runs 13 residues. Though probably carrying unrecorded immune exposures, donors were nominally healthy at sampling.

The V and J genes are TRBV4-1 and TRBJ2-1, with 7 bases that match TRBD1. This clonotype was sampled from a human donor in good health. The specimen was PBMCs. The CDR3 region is CASSHYRGYEQFF. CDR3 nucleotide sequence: TGCGCCAGCAGCCATTACAGGGGCTATGAGCAGTTCTTC.